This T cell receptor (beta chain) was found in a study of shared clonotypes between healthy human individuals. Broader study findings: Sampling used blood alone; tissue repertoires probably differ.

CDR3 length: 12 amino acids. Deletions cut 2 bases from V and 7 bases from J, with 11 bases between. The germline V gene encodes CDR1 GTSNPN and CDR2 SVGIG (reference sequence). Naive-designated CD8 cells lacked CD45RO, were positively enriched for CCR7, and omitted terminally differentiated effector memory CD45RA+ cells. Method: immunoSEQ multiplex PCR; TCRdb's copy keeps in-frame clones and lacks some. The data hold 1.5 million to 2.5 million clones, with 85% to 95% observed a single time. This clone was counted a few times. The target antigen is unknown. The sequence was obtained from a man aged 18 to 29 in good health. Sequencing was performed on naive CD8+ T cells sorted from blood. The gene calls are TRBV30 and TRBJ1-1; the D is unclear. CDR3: CAWSFSTDEAFF. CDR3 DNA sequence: TGTGCCTGGAGTTTTTCAACAGATGAAGCTTTCTTT.